This TCR beta chain emerged from a study of somatic mutations in cytotoxic T cells in rheumatoid arthritis. Germline V gene sequence: CDR1 SGHTA, CDR2 FQGNSA. The CDR3 runs 15 residues. The V gene lost 2 bases and the J gene lost 1 base, with 9 bases spanning the gap. Sequencing used immunoSEQ multiplex PCR; TCRdb keeps in-frame clones, though not all of them. In the table there are fewer than 25,000 clones, 68% of which are singletons. Source material: CD8+ T cells sorted from blood. This sequence originates from an adult with rheumatoid arthritis. The genes are TRBV7-2 and TRBJ1-3; D is ambiguous. CDR3 sequence (DNA): TGTGCCAGCAGCTTAAGTGGCGCGTCTGGAAACACCATATATTTT. Amino acid sequence: CASSLSGASGNTIYF.